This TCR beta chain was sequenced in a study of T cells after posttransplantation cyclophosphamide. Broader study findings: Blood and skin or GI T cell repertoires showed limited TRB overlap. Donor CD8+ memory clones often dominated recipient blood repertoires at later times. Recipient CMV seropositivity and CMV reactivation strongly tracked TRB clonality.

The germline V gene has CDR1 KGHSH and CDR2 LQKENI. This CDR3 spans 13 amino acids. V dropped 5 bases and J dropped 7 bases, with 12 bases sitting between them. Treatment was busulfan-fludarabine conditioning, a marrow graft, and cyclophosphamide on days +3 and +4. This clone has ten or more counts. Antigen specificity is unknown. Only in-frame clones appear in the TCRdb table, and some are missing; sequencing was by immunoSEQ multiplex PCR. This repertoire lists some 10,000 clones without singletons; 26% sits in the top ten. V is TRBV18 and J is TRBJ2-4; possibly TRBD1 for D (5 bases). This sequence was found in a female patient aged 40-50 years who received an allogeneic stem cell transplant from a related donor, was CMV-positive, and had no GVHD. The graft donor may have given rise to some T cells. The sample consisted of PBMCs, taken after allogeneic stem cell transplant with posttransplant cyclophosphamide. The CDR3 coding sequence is TGTGCCAGCTCATTCCAGGGCCACAACATTCAGTACTTC. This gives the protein CASSFQGHNIQYF.